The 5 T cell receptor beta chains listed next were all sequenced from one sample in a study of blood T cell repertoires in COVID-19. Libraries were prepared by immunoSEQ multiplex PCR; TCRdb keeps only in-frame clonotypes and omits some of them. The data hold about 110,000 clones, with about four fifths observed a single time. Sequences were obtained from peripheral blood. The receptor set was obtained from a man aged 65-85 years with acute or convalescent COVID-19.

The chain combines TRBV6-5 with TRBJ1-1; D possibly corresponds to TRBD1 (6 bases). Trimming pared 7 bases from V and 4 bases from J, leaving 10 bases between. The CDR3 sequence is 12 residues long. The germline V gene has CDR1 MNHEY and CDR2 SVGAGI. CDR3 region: CASNTGSTEAFF. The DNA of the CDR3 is TGTGCCAGCAACACAGGGTCCACTGAAGCTTTCTTT.

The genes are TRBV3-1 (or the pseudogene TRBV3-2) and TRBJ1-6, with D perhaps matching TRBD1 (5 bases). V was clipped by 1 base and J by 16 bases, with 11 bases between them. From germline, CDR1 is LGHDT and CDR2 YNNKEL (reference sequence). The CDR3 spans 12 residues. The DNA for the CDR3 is TGTGCCAGCAGCCAAGGATCGACAGTGCTCCACTTT. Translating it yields CASSQGSTVLHF.

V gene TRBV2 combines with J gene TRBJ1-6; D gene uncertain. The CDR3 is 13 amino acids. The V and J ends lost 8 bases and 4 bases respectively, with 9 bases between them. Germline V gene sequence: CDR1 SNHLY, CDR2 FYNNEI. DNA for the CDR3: TGTGCCAGCGTGAGCCAATATAATTCACCCCTCCACTTT. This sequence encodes CASVSQYNSPLHF. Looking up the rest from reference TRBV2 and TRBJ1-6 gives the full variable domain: EPEVTQTPSHQVTQMGQEVILRCVPISNHLYFYWYRQILGQKVEFLVSFYNNEISEKSEIFDDQFSVERPDGSNFTLKIRSTKLEDSAMYFCASVSQYNSPLHFGNGTRLTVT.

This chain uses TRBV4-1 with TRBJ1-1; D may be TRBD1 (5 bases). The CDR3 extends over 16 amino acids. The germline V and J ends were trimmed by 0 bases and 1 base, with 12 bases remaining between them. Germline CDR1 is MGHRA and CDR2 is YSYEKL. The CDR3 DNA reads TGCGCCAGCAGCCAAGAGGTAAGGGGCGCGAACACTGAAGCTTTCTTT. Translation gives CASSQEVRGANTEAFF.

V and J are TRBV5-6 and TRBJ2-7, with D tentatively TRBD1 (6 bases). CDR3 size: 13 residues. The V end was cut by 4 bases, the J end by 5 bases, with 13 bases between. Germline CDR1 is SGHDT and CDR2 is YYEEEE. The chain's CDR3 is CASSPSSGDEQYF. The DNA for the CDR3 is TGTGCCAGCAGCCCCTCATCAGGGGACGAGCAGTACTTC. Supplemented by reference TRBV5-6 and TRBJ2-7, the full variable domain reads DAGVTQSPTHLIKTRGQQVTLRCSPKSGHDTVSWYQQALGQGPQFIFQYYEEEERQRGNFPDRFSGHQFPNYSSELNVNALLLGDSALYLCASSPSSGDEQYFGPGTRLTVT.